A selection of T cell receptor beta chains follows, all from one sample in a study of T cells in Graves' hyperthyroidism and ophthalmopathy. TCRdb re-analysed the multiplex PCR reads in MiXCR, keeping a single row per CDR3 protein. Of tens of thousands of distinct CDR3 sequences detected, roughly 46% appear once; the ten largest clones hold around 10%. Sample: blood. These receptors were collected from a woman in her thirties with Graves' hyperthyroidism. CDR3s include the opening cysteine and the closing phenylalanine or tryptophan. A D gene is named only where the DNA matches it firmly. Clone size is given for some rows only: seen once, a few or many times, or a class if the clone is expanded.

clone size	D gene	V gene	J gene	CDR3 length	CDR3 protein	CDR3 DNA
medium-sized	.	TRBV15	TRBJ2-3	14	CATSIRGYTDTQYF	TGTGCCACCAGCATTCGGGGCTACACAGATACGCAGTATTTT
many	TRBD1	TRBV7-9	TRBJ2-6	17	CASSTSPGGPGANVLTF	TGTGCCAGCAGCACTTCCCCAGGGGGCCCTGGGGCCAACGTCCTGACTTTC
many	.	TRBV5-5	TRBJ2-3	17	CASSLVGLQTSTDTQYF	TGTGCCAGCAGCTTGGTCGGACTGCAGACTAGCACAGATACGCAGTATTTT
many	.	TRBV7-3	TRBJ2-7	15	CASSSRTGGTNEQYF	TGTGCCAGCAGCTCGCGCACCGGGGGCACGAACGAGCAGTACTTC
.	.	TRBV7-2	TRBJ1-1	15	CASKLYGHPNTEAFF	TGTGCCAGCAAGCTTTACGGGCACCCGAACACTGAAGCTTTCTTT
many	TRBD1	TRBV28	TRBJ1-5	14	CASSPTGGHQPQHF	TGTGCCAGCAGTCCCACAGGGGGACATCAGCCCCAGCATTTT
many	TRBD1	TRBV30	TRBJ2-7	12	CAWTTGISEQYF	TGTGCCTGGACGACAGGGATTTCCGAGCAGTACTTC
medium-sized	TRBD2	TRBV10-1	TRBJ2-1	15	CAITGLAGDGNEQFF	TGCGCCATCACCGGACTAGCGGGAGATGGTAATGAGCAGTTCTTC
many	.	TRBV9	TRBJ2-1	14	CASSSPEGVGEQFF	TGTGCCAGCAGCAGCCCAGAGGGGGTCGGTGAGCAGTTCTTC
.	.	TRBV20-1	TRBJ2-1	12	CSGVQLNNEQFF	TGCAGTGGGGTACAGCTAAACAATGAGCAGTTCTTC
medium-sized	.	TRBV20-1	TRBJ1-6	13	CSARDTTDSPLHF	TGCAGTGCTAGAGACACGACAGATTCACCCCTCCACTTT
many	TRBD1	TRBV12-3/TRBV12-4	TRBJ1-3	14	CASSGTGAGNTIYF	TGTGCCAGCAGTGGGACAGGGGCTGGAAACACCATATATTTT
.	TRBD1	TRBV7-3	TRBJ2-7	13	CASGTGGLYEQYF	TGTGCCAGCGGGACAGGGGGCTTATACGAGCAGTACTTC
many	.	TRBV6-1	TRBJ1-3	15	CASSQWGGGLDTIYF	TGTGCCAGCAGTCAATGGGGCGGGGGGCTGGACACCATATATTTT
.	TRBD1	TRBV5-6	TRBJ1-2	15	CASSLLGTGENGYTF	TGTGCCAGCAGCTTGTTGGGGACAGGGGAGAATGGCTACACCTTC
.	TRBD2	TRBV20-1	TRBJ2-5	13	CSPSGRVQETQYF	TGCAGTCCCAGCGGGAGGGTTCAAGAGACCCAGTACTTC